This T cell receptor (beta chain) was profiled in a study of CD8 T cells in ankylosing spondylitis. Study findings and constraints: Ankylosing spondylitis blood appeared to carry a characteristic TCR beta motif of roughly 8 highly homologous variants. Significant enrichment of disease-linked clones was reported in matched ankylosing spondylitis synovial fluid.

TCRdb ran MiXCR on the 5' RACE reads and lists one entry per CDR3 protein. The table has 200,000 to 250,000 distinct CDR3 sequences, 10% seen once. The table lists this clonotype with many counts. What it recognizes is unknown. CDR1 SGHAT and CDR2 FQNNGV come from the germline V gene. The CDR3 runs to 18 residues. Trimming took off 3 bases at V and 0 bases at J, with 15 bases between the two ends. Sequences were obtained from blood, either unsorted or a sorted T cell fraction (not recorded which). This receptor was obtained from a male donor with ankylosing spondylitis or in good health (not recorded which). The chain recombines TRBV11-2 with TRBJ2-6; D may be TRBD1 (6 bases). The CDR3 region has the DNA TGTGCCAGCAGCTTTCGTGGGGGCCCTTCCTCTGGGGCCAACGTCCTGACTTTC. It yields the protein CASSFRGGPSSGANVLTF. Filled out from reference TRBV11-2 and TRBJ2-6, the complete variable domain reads EAGVAQSPRYKIIEKRQSVAFWCNPISGHATLYWYQQILGQGPKLLIQFQNNGVVDDSQLPKDRFSAERLKGVDSTLKIQPAKLEDSAVYLCASSFRGGPSSGANVLTFGAGSRLTVL.